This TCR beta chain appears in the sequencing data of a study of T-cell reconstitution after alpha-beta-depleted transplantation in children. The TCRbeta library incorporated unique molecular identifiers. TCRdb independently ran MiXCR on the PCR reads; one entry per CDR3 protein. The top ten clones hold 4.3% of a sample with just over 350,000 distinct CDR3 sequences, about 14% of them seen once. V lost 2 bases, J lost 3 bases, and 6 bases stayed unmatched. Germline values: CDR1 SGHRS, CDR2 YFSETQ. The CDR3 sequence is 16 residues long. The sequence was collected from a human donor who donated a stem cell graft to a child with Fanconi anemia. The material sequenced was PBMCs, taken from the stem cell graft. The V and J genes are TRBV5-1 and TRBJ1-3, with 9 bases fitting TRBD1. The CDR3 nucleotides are TGCGCCAGCAGCTTCGGACAGGGGCATGGTGGAAACACCATATATTTT. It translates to CASSFGQGHGGNTIYF.